This T cell receptor beta chain comes out of a study of T cells in localized non-small cell lung cancer. Study-level points and caveats: Density of T cells in blood, when higher, went with longer overall survival. T cell clonality was highest in uninvolved adjacent lung, above tumor. Sequencing, confined to only one tumor region, leaves heterogeneity possible.

Repertoires were generated with immunoSEQ multiplex PCR, while TCRdb's copy carries only in-frame clones and drops some. Among more than 30,000 clones listed, approximately 91% were seen once. V shed 4 bases and J 1 base; nucleotides not matched to a gene: 6. CDR1 and CDR2 (germline): SGHTA, FQGTGA. The CDR3 has 15 amino acids. As concerns this clone: Its antigen is not known.

Source: peripheral blood mononuclear cells, taken before any cancer treatment. The chain combines TRBV7-3 with TRBJ2-5; 7 nucleotides agree with TRBD1. The TCR originated in a woman aged 35 to 70 with stage III lung adenocarcinoma. The CDR3, as DNA: TGTGCCAGCAGCTCGGGACAGACTGTCCAAGAGACCCAGTACTTC. It specifies CASSSGQTVQETQYF. Based on the CDR3 plus reference TRBV7-3 and TRBJ2-5, the full variable domain is GAGVSQTPSNKVTEKGKYVELRCDPISGHTALYWYRQSLGQGPEFLIYFQGTGAADDSGLPNDRFFAVRPEGSVSTLKIQRTERGDSAVYLCASSSGQTVQETQYFGPGTRLLVL.